These 7 T cell receptor beta chains were sequenced from one sample in a study of blood T cell repertoires in COVID-19. TCRdb keeps only in-frame clones here, not all; method: immunoSEQ multiplex PCR. The sample holds about 130,000 clones, roughly nine tenths seen once. Sequenced sample: peripheral blood. The receptors derive from a woman in her seventies with COVID-19, enrolled during active disease.

The rearrangement links TRBV27 to TRBJ1-1, with 7 bases identical to TRBD1. V lost 6 bases, J lost 1 base, and 2 bases stayed unmatched. The CDR3 has 13 residues. CDR1 is MNHEY and CDR2 is SMNVEV in the germline V gene (reference sequence). Here the CDR3 reads CASRTGANTEAFF. CDR3 coding DNA: TGTGCCAGCAGAACAGGGGCGAACACTGAAGCTTTCTTT.

The V call is TRBV28, the J call TRBJ1-1, with D possibly being TRBD1 (5 bases). This CDR3 contains 17 residues. Looked up from germline, CDR1 is MDHEN and CDR2 is SYDVKM. V dropped 3 bases and J dropped 0 bases, with 17 bases sitting between them. The CDR3 coding sequence is TGTGCCAGCAGTTTCGGGTGGGGCTCTCCAATGAACACTGAAGCTTTCTTT. Its translation: CASSFGWGSPMNTEAFF.

This clone has a single count. The junction shows a germline mismatch at one end, possibly a read error. The chain combines TRBV7-9 with TRBJ1-2; D is unresolved. The germline V gene has CDR1 SEHNR and CDR2 FQNEAQ (reference sequence). The CDR3 is made up of 14 amino acids. The chain's CDR3 is CASSLVLAVQPAAF. DNA of the CDR3: TGTGCCAGCAGCTTAGTATTAGCGGTACAGCCTGCGGCCTTC.

The J gene is TRBJ1-4, the V gene TRBV6-5; a possible D gene is TRBD1 (6 bases). CDR1 and CDR2 (germline): MNHEY, SVGAGI. The ends were cut back, 2 bases at V and 5 bases at J, with 9 bases in the middle. The CDR3 consists of 14 residues. The CDR3 is CASSYGGQNEKLFF. The DNA for the CDR3 is TGTGCCAGCAGTTACGGCGGACAGAATGAAAAACTGTTTTTT.

The chain recombines TRBV28 with TRBJ1-2, with a possible D match to TRBD1 (5 bases). V was clipped by 5 bases and J by 5 bases, with 12 bases between them. The CDR3 is made up of 13 amino acids. In germline, CDR1 is MDHEN, CDR2 SYDVKM. CDR3 region: CASSPTGGYGYTF. CDR3 sequence (DNA): TGTGCCAGCAGTCCTACGGGGGGTTATGGCTACACCTTC.

The gene calls are TRBV27 and TRBJ1-6, with 7 bases aligning to TRBD1. The V and J ends lost 0 bases and 8 bases, in that order; junction bases with no gene match: 4. The CDR3 has 15 residues. The germline V gene encodes CDR1 MNHEY and CDR2 SMNVEV (reference sequence). CDR3 sequence reads: CASSLSAGGHSPLHF. CDR3 nucleotides: TGTGCCAGCAGTTTATCGGCAGGGGGACATTCACCCCTCCACTTT.

V gene TRBV25-1 combines with J gene TRBJ2-7; 8 positions agree with TRBD1. Germline CDR1 and CDR2: MGHDK and SYGVNS. The CDR3 runs 15 residues. The V and J ends lost 1 base and 6 bases, in that order; junction bases with no gene match: 8. The CDR3 sequence is CASSELDREWAEQYF. Here the CDR3 DNA reads TGTGCCAGCAGTGAATTGGACAGGGAGTGGGCCGAGCAGTACTTC.